The next 15 T cell receptor beta chains were all read from a single sample in a study of beta chain features in type 1 diabetes. Their specific antigens are unknown. Overall study findings and caveats: Moderately but significantly shorter TCRB CDR3s were found in Type 1 diabetes patients in all four CD4+ subsets.

The sequenced template was cDNA made from the entire isolated RNA. Using immunoSEQ multiplex PCR, the repertoire was profiled, and TCRdb retains in-frame clones only, with some absent. The repertoire holds hundreds of thousands of clones, with 13% to 15% as singletons. The specimen was naive CD4+ T cells from blood. The origin of the receptors is a man aged 25-40 years with type 1 diabetes.

The J gene is TRBJ2-5, the V gene TRBV4-3; weak D call: TRBD1 (5 bases). The length of the CDR3 is 16 residues. The germline V gene encodes CDR1 LGHNA and CDR2 YSLEER. Trimming shortened V by 0 bases and J by 1 base, and 12 bases separated the two germline ends. CDR3 region: CASSQEYRNIQETQYF. Here the CDR3 DNA reads TGCGCCAGCAGCCAAGAGTACAGGAATATCCAAGAGACCCAGTACTTC.

This clone has more than one count but fewer than ten. This chain joins TRBV28 and TRBJ1-4, with TRBD1 identical over 11 bases. This CDR3 has 16 amino acids. Germline V CDR1 and CDR2: MDHEN, SYDVKM. V lost 5 bases and J lost 7; bases outside the gene matches: 9. The CDR3, as DNA: TGTGCCAGCAGTCCTATCGGGACAGGGGGAGTTGAAAAACTGTTTTTT. Protein: CASSPIGTGGVEKLFF.

The chain couples TRBV18 to TRBJ1-2; 7 bases line up with TRBD1. This CDR3 has 15 residues. Germline V gives CDR1 KGHSH, CDR2 LQKENI. The junction had 13 bases not matched to a gene; V was cut back by 3 bases and J by 9 bases. This CDR3 is CASSPRGQVVVSYTF. CDR3 DNA sequence: TGTGCCAGCTCACCCCGAGGACAGGTCGTTGTTAGCTACACCTTC.

The genes are TRBV5-1 and TRBJ2-5, with TRBD2 matching over 9 bases. The germline V gene has CDR1 SGHRS and CDR2 YFSETQ. The CDR3 sequence is 14 residues long. With V trimmed by 4 bases and J by 9 bases, 10 bases remained unmatched. DNA for the CDR3: TGCGCCAGCAGCATGCAAACTAGCGGGCCGGCCCAGTACTTC. Translation gives CASSMQTSGPAQYF. The full variable domain, its missing parts supplied by reference TRBV5-1 and TRBJ2-5, is KAGVTQTPRYLIKTRGQQVTLSCSPISGHRSVSWYQQTPGQGLQFLFEYFSETQRNKGNFPGRFSGRQFSNSRSEMNVSTLELGDSALYLCASSMQTSGPAQYFGPGTRLLVL.

CDR3 coding DNA: TGCAGCGTCGACGGACTAGCGGGAGTTTACGAGCAGTACTTC. Amino acid sequence: CSVDGLAGVYEQYF. The chain recombines TRBV29-1 with TRBJ2-7, with 13 bases fitting TRBD2. J gave up 4 bases and V 6 bases, and 6 bases lay outside the gene matches. CDR1 and CDR2 (germline): SQVTM, ANQGSEA. The CDR3 loop spans 14 amino acids.

The CDR3 protein is CASSSNEAHGYTF. The CDR3 region has the DNA TGTGCCAGCAGCTCAAACGAAGCCCATGGCTACACCTTC. The chain has TRBV6-1 and TRBJ1-2; D remains unclear. V lost 6 bases and J lost 6, with 14 bases in between. CDR3 length: 13 residues. Germline V gene data show CDR1 as MNHNS and CDR2 as SASEGT.

This clone was recorded a few times. This sequence joins TRBV5-4 and TRBJ2-1; a weak D match, TRBD2 (6 bases). This CDR3 spans 15 amino acids. The germline V and J ends were trimmed by 3 bases and 8 bases, with 18 bases remaining between them. Germline lookup yields CDR1 SGHNT and CDR2 YYREEE (reference sequence). The CDR3 loop reads CASSWGGTVPYEQFF. The DNA of the CDR3 is TGTGCCAGCAGCTGGGGCGGGACCGTCCCCTATGAGCAGTTCTTC.

This clone was recorded once. This chain joins TRBV28 and TRBJ2-7; 10 bases line up with TRBD2. The CDR3 extends over 17 amino acids. Trimming took 2 bases from V and 8 from J; bases not matched to a gene: 15. Germline CDR1 is MDHEN and CDR2 is SYDVKM. Here the CDR3 DNA reads TGTGCCAGCAGTTTAATGGAAGGGGCTAGCGGGAGTACTCAGCAGTACTTC. Translating it yields CASSLMEGASGSTQQYF. The complete variable domain, with remaining parts taken from reference TRBV28 and TRBJ2-7, reads DVKVTQSSRYLVKRTGEKVFLECVQDMDHENMFWYRQDPGLGLRLIYFSYDVKMKEKGDIPEGYSVSREKKERFSLILESASTNQTSMYLCASSLMEGASGSTQQYFGPGTRLTVT.

V gene TRBV30 combines with J gene TRBJ1-5; D gene uncertain. Germline values: CDR1 GTSNPN, CDR2 SVGIG (reference sequence). The CDR3 is made up of 15 amino acids. V was shortened by 2 bases and J by 7 bases, with 18 bases between the two germline ends. DNA for the CDR3: TGTGCCTGGAGTTCCGAGACACTAGTAATACAGCCCCAGCATTTT. Translating gives CAWSSETLVIQPQHF.

The J gene is TRBJ2-1, the V gene TRBV4-1; 10 bases line up with TRBD2. V lost 2 bases to trimming and J lost 6 bases; unmatched junction nucleotides: 7. Germline V gene data show CDR1 as MGHRA and CDR2 as YSYEKL. CDR3 length: 16 amino acids. CDR3 region: CASSQYPGLAFNEQFF. Written as DNA, the CDR3 is TGCGCCAGCAGCCAATACCCGGGACTAGCGTTCAATGAGCAGTTCTTC.

V is TRBV27 and J is TRBJ1-2, with D maybe TRBD1 (6 bases). Germline CDR1 is MNHEY and CDR2 is SMNVEV (reference sequence). The CDR3 runs to 15 residues. The ends were cut back, 5 bases at V and 2 bases at J, with 15 bases in the middle. The CDR3 protein is CASSPRTDANYGYTF. CDR3 nucleotides: TGTGCCAGCAGTCCCCGGACAGACGCGAACTATGGCTACACCTTC.

This clone was seen only a few times. The chain uses TRBV14 and TRBJ2-2, with 8 bases that match TRBD1. The ends lost 4 bases at V and 6 bases at J; junction bases unmatched: 7. Germline-derived CDR1 and CDR2 are SGHDN and FVKESK. This CDR3 comprises 15 residues. DNA of the CDR3: TGTGCCAGCAGCCCCCGGACAGGGACGGCCGGGGAGCTGTTTTTT. It encodes CASSPRTGTAGELFF.

This chain links TRBV5-1 with TRBJ2-3; 9 bases are a match to TRBD2. This CDR3 is 16 amino acids long. CDR1 is SGHRS and CDR2 is YFSETQ in the germline V gene. The V gene end was trimmed by 1 base and the J gene end by 5 bases; junction bases not matched to a gene: 8. The CDR3 sequence is CASSLSAGLARDTQYF. The CDR3 DNA follows: TGCGCCAGCAGCTTGAGTGCGGGACTAGCACGAGATACGCAGTATTTT.

The J gene is TRBJ2-7, the V gene TRBV5-6; 12 nucleotides agree with TRBD2. The length of the CDR3 is 17 residues. Germline assignment: CDR1 SGHDT and CDR2 YYEEEE. Trimming removed 2 bases from V and 7 bases from J; junction bases left unmatched: 13. CDR3: CASSFRPSGRARSEQYF. The CDR3 DNA follows: TGTGCCAGCAGCTTCCGGCCTAGCGGGAGGGCCCGATCGGAGCAGTACTTC. Drawing the rest from reference TRBV5-6 and TRBJ2-7, the complete variable domain is DAGVTQSPTHLIKTRGQQVTLRCSPKSGHDTVSWYQQALGQGPQFIFQYYEEEERQRGNFPDRFSGHQFPNYSSELNVNALLLGDSALYLCASSFRPSGRARSEQYFGPGTRLTVT.

The chain combines TRBV5-1 with TRBJ2-2; perhaps TRBD1 as D (6 bases). V was cut by 2 bases and J by 0 bases, with 8 bases left in between. This CDR3 region has 15 residues. The V gene's germline CDR1 is SGHRS and CDR2 YFSETQ. CDR3 nucleotides: TGCGCCAGCAGCTTAGACAGGCCGAACACCGGGGAGCTGTTTTTT. Its translation: CASSLDRPNTGELFF.